This T cell receptor beta chain was obtained from a study of T cell changes during pregnancy in multiple sclerosis (dated by TCRdb to between 2018 and 2021). About the full investigation: In women with multiple sclerosis, the researchers looked at how the T cell repertoire shifted as pregnancy progressed.

From the cysteine up to the phenylalanine, the CDR3 has a length of 15 residues. Solely the CDR3 DNA is kept, with 45 bases framed from the first base. Ends trimmed: V by 0 bases, J by 3 bases; bases unmatched to a gene: 2. CDR1 and CDR2 are read off the germline V gene as LGHNA and YSLEER. About this clone: No cognate antigen has been identified for it. The sample holds no much larger clone one base away, and base qualities are not on file.

The library was generated by the immunoSEQ multiplex PCR assay. TCRdb provides this immuneACCESS table in a form limited to in-frame rearrangements. Some clones are lacking; in checked studies, under half of them reflect an unresolved V gene, and why the rest are absent is not known. This sample gives more than 30,000 clones in total; around 89% of them show up just once. The ten largest clones capture about 7% of the sample. The sample here was CD8+ T cells from peripheral blood mononuclear cells, taken in the second trimester of pregnancy. The sequence derives from a female donor with multiple sclerosis, enrolled in a pregnancy study. The chain is encoded by TRBV4-3 joined to TRBJ2-1; 7 nucleotides in the junction match TRBD1. The CDR3 region has the sequence CASSQDWTGYNEQFF. In nucleotide form, the sequence is TGCGCCAGCAGCCAAGATTGGACAGGCTACAATGAGCAGTTCTTC.